This T cell receptor beta chain derives from a study of identical twins. A note on this clonotype: The antigen is not known.

The CDR3 sequence is 14 residues long. The germline V gene encodes CDR1 SGHVS and CDR2 FQNEAQ. Trimming took 0 bases from V and 2 from J, leaving 6 bases between them. The study's findings and limits: Abundant cord blood beta clonotypes carried fewer insertions; memory repertoires showed none. Twins' surplus sharing was weaker for beta out-of-frame sequences.

A universal primer binding site was introduced by template switching. The final cDNA contained unique molecular identifiers. Each CDR3 protein is one row after TCRdb ran MiXCR on the 5' RACE reads. The repertoire consists of some 1,600,000 distinct CDR3 sequences, with more than 30% occurring once and the leading ten covering approximately 0.29%. The material sequenced was cord blood. The genes are TRBV7-8 and TRBJ2-3; D is ambiguous. This sequence originates from a newborn girl in good health. Written as DNA, the CDR3 is TGTGCCAGCAGCTTAGCGGAGTTCACAGATACGCAGTATTTT. It is translated as CASSLAEFTDTQYF.